These 29 T cell receptor beta chains originate from one sample sequenced in a study of T cell repertoires in cytomegalovirus infection. The antigens these receptors bind are not known. One entry per CDR3 protein, called by TCRdb with MiXCR from the reads. The table shows tens of thousands of distinct CDR3 sequences, with around 40% occurring only once. This specimen consisted of CD8+ T cells from cultured PBMCs, obtained from culture after CMV antigen stimulation. The receptors were sampled from a human donor in good health (CMV status not recorded). Some clones in this sample may be carry-over from other donors' samples.

The chain uses TRBV12-3 or TRBV12-4 and TRBJ1-1, with 8 bases identical to TRBD1. The length of the CDR3 is 14 residues. Trimming at V came to 5 bases and at J to 4 bases, leaving 6 bases not matched to a gene. CDR3 sequence (DNA): TGTGCCAGCAGTGGAGACAGGGGAGCCACTGAAGCTTTCTTT. Its translation: CASSGDRGATEAFF.

A few counts support this clonotype. The V call is TRBV12-3 or TRBV12-4, the J call TRBJ1-6; TRBD1 matches 9 bases. With 5 bases clipped from V and 10 bases from J, the junction kept 9 bases outside the gene matches. The CDR3 runs to 15 residues. The CDR3 DNA sequence: TGTGCCAGCAGTACGGGACAGGGTCAGGGCTCACCCCTCCACTTT. Translated: CASSTGQGQGSPLHF.

This clonotype was observed many times. This sequence joins TRBV2 and TRBJ1-5; D is possibly TRBD1 (5 bases). The germline V gene encodes CDR1 SNHLY and CDR2 FYNNEI. The CDR3 consists of 16 residues. Deletions cut 2 bases from V and 3 bases from J, with 14 bases between. CDR3 in DNA: TGTGCCAGCAGTGAAAGGATGAGCGGACACAATCAGCCCCAGCATTTT. Translated, it gives CASSERMSGHNQPQHF. Complete variable domain (other parts from reference TRBV2 and TRBJ1-5): EPEVTQTPSHQVTQMGQEVILRCVPISNHLYFYWYRQILGQKVEFLVSFYNNEISEKSEIFDDQFSVERPDGSNFTLKIRSTKLEDSAMYFCASSERMSGHNQPQHFGDGTRLSIL.

The chain employs TRBV11-1 and TRBJ1-4; 8 nucleotides agree with TRBD1. Germline CDR1 reads SGHAT; CDR2 reads FQDESV (reference sequence). J was trimmed by 4 bases and V by 5 bases; bases with no gene match: 12. CDR3 size: 17 residues. CDR3 in amino acids: CASSGKDRETDNEKLFF. The CDR3 DNA sequence: TGTGCCAGCAGCGGGAAGGACAGGGAAACAGATAATGAAAAACTGTTTTTT.

V gene TRBV7-8 combines with J gene TRBJ2-7, with a possible D match to TRBD2 (5 bases). Germline assignment: CDR1 SGHVS and CDR2 FQNEAQ. The length of the CDR3 is 15 residues. Trimming stripped 3 bases from V and 5 bases from J, with 17 bases between. The DNA for the CDR3 is TGTGCCAGCAGCTTGGGAGAAATCAGGCTAGACGAGCAGTACTTC. Its translation: CASSLGEIRLDEQYF.

The V call is TRBV29-1, the J call TRBJ1-1; TRBD1 agrees at 8 bases. V shed 0 bases and J 4 bases; nucleotides not matched to a gene: 10. The V gene's germline CDR1 is SQVTM and CDR2 ANQGSEA. The CDR3 is made up of 16 amino acids. DNA of the CDR3: TGCAGCGTTGAAGACTATGGACAGGGCCGGAGCACTGAAGCTTTCTTT. It translates to CSVEDYGQGRSTEAFF.

The table lists this clonotype with a few counts. The genes are TRBV7-9 and TRBJ2-1; 16 bases map to TRBD2. The CDR3 spans 19 residues. Germline CDR1 SEHNR, CDR2 FQNEAQ (reference sequence). Losses at the gene ends were 5 bases for V and 1 base for J; bases not matched to a gene: 8. As DNA, the CDR3 is TGTGCCAGCAGCCTAAAAGGGACTAGCGGGGGGGCTTCCTACAATGAGCAGTTCTTC. As protein: CASSLKGTSGGASYNEQFF. Full variable domain (missing parts from reference TRBV7-9 and TRBJ2-1): DTGVSQNPRHKITKRGQNVTFRCDPISEHNRLYWYRQTLGQGPEFLTYFQNEAQLEKSRLLSDRFSAERPKGSFSTLEIQRTEQGDSAMYLCASSLKGTSGGASYNEQFFGPGTRLTVL.

This clonotype was picked up a small number of times. V and J are TRBV7-8 and TRBJ2-7; 7 nucleotides agree with TRBD2. CDR1 is SGHVS and CDR2 is FQNEAQ in the germline V gene. CDR3 size: 15 residues. V lost 3 bases, J lost 3 bases, and 8 bases stayed unmatched. In DNA form, the CDR3 reads TGTGCCAGCAGCTTTTTTGGGGGGGGGAACTACGAGCAGTACTTC. The encoded protein is CASSFFGGGNYEQYF.

This clonotype was detected once. The rearrangement joins TRBV5-4 to TRBJ2-1; 7 bases fit TRBD1. With 4 bases clipped from V and 8 bases from J, the junction kept 18 bases outside the gene matches. CDR3 size: 17 residues. Germline V gives CDR1 SGHNT, CDR2 YYREEE (reference sequence). The CDR3 DNA sequence: TGTGCCAGCAGCCCGGCGATAGGGGGCAATTCTAAGGATGAGCAGTTCTTC. Translation: CASSPAIGGNSKDEQFF.

This clonotype has just a few counts. The chain joins TRBV6-5 to TRBJ2-2; D gene uncertain. This CDR3 is 13 amino acids long. Germline V gives CDR1 MNHEY, CDR2 SVGAGI. The ends were cut back, 0 bases at V and 6 bases at J, with 5 bases in the middle. The CDR3 loop reads CASSYSYPGELFF. DNA of the CDR3: TGTGCCAGCAGTTACTCGTATCCCGGGGAGCTGTTTTTT.

This chain connects TRBV27 to TRBJ2-3; D may be TRBD2 (6 bases). Germline V gives CDR1 MNHEY, CDR2 SMNVEV (reference sequence). Trimming removed 0 bases at V and 1 base at J, with 14 bases between. The CDR3 extends over 17 amino acids. The CDR3 region has the DNA TGTGCCAGCAGTTTATCGTTCCCCACGGGGGGCACAGATACGCAGTATTTT. This sequence encodes CASSLSFPTGGTDTQYF.

This clonotype was recorded a few times. CDR3 region: CASLSGVNEQYF. The CDR3 bases are TGTGCCAGCCTTAGCGGGGTCAACGAGCAGTACTTC. The chain couples TRBV2 to TRBJ2-7; 8 bases match TRBD2. Trimming at V came to 8 bases and at J to 5 bases, leaving 5 bases not matched to a gene. This CDR3 has 12 amino acids. Germline assignment: CDR1 SNHLY and CDR2 FYNNEI. The full variable domain, rest sourced from reference TRBV2 and TRBJ2-7, is EPEVTQTPSHQVTQMGQEVILRCVPISNHLYFYWYRQILGQKVEFLVSFYNNEISEKSEIFDDQFSVERPDGSNFTLKIRSTKLEDSAMYFCASLSGVNEQYFGPGTRLTVT.

V usage is TRBV4-2 and J usage is TRBJ2-2; 8 bases fit TRBD2. The CDR3 covers 18 residues. Germline values: CDR1 LGHNA, CDR2 YNFKEQ. Trimming took 0 bases from V and 5 from J; bases not matched to a gene: 11. The CDR3 sequence: CASSQDTGAGGMTGELFF. The CDR3 DNA is TGTGCCAGCAGCCAAGATACCGGTGCGGGGGGTATGACCGGGGAGCTGTTTTTT.

This clonotype showed up many times. The gene calls are TRBV15 and TRBJ2-1; a possible D gene is TRBD1 (5 bases). Germline loops: CDR1 LNHNV, CDR2 YYDKDF (reference sequence). V gave up 0 bases and J gave up 8 bases, with 17 bases separating them. This CDR3 region has 16 residues. CDR3 residues: CATSRDRGPGIDEQFF. CDR3 sequence (DNA): TGTGCCACCAGCAGAGATAGGGGCCCCGGTATCGATGAGCAGTTCTTC.

This clonotype was seen a handful of times. This rearrangement joins TRBV7-6 to TRBJ2-1, with 16 bases fitting TRBD2. CDR1 and CDR2 (germline): SGHVS, FNYEAQ. V dropped 5 bases and J dropped 5; count of bases not matched to a gene: 12. The CDR3 totals 19 residues. For the CDR3, the DNA is TGTGCCAGCAGCCCAACCGGGACTAGCGGGGGGGCCTGGGACAATGAGCAGTTCTTC. It encodes CASSPTGTSGGAWDNEQFF.

The chain recombines TRBV5-5 with TRBJ1-1; D remains unclear. Germline V gene lookup returns CDR1 SGHKS and CDR2 YYEKEE (reference sequence). This CDR3 has 15 residues. V was cut by 4 bases and J by 3 bases, with 16 bases left in between. The CDR3 here is CASSRTREEDTEAFF. The CDR3 nucleotides are TGTGCCAGCAGCCGAACTCGCGAGGAGGACACTGAAGCTTTCTTT. Combining the CDR3 with reference TRBV5-5 and TRBJ1-1 gives the whole variable domain DAGVTQSPTHLIKTRGQQVTLRCSPISGHKSVSWYQQVLGQGPQFIFQYYEKEERGRGNFPDRFSARQFPNYSSELNVNALLLGDSALYLCASSRTREEDTEAFFGQGTRLTVV.

This clonotype has just a few counts. J is TRBJ2-3 and V is TRBV7-6; 12 bases map to TRBD2. The junction had 9 bases not matched to a gene; V was cut back by 4 bases and J by 4 bases. CDR1 is SGHVS, CDR2 FNYEAQ, per germline. The CDR3 is 17 amino acids. The CDR3 sequence is CASSSPTSGGGADTQYF. CDR3 nucleotides: TGTGCCAGCAGCTCCCCGACTAGCGGGGGCGGCGCAGATACGCAGTATTTT. Complete variable domain (other parts from reference TRBV7-6 and TRBJ2-3): GAGVSQSPRYKVTKRGQDVALRCDPISGHVSLYWYRQALGQGPEFLTYFNYEAQQDKSGLPNDRFSAERPEGSISTLTIQRTEQRDSAMYRCASSSPTSGGGADTQYFGPGTRLTVL.

This clonotype came up many times. The CDR3, as DNA: TGTGCCAGCAGCTCCCCCGGGACACCGGGGACTGAAGCTTTCTTT. Amino acid sequence: CASSSPGTPGTEAFF. The rearrangement uses TRBV7-8 and TRBJ1-1, with D tentatively TRBD1 (6 bases). The V end lost 4 bases, the J end lost 5 bases, and 17 bases lay between the germline ends. The length of the CDR3 is 15 residues. Germline CDR1 reads SGHVS; CDR2 reads FQNEAQ.

The V gene is TRBV27, the J gene TRBJ1-5; a possible D gene is TRBD1 (6 bases). V was shortened by 5 bases and J by 6 bases, with 11 bases between the two germline ends. Looked up from germline, CDR1 is MNHEY and CDR2 is SMNVEV (reference sequence). This CDR3 is built from 13 residues. The CDR3 here is CASSRQGFQPQHF. In DNA form, the CDR3 reads TGTGCCAGCAGTCGTCAGGGGTTTCAGCCCCAGCATTTT.

The gene calls are TRBV4-1 and TRBJ1-5; D may be TRBD1 (5 bases). In germline, CDR1 is MGHRA, CDR2 YSYEKL. The CDR3 runs 15 residues. V was clipped by 1 base and J by 4 bases, with 11 bases between them. CDR3 coding DNA: TGCGCCAGCAGCCAAGGGGGGGATCGGAATCAGCCCCAGCATTTT. It is translated as CASSQGGDRNQPQHF.

This clonotype turned up a few times. The rearrangement links TRBV12-3 or TRBV12-4 to TRBJ2-4; D might be TRBD2 (5 bases). The CDR3 consists of 16 residues. Between the trimmed V and J ends, which lost 5 bases and 0 bases, there was a span of 14 bases. The DNA for the CDR3 is TGTGCCAGCAGTGATCGGGGAACCTTAGCCAAAAACATTCAGTACTTC. Protein: CASSDRGTLAKNIQYF.

This clonotype has a count of ten or more. The chain is built from TRBV20-1 and TRBJ2-7; 8 bases fit TRBD1. The junction had 10 bases not matched to a gene; V was cut back by 6 bases and J by 6 bases. The CDR3 contains 13 residues. Germline values: CDR1 DFQATT, CDR2 SNEGSKA (reference sequence). The CDR3 region is CSAMTGDFSEQYF. CDR3 DNA: TGCAGTGCCATGACAGGGGATTTTTCCGAGCAGTACTTC.

Ten or more counts support this clonotype. The chain joins TRBV7-8 to TRBJ1-5; D not resolved. The CDR3 has 16 residues. The germline V gene has CDR1 SGHVS and CDR2 FQNEAQ. V lost 5 bases and J lost 0, with 14 bases in between. The chain's CDR3 is CASSPVWIFSNQPQHF. CDR3 DNA sequence: TGTGCCAGCAGCCCCGTGTGGATCTTTAGCAATCAGCCCCAGCATTTT. Full variable domain (remainder filled in from reference TRBV7-8 and TRBJ1-5): GAGVSQSPRYKVAKRGQDVALRCDPISGHVSLFWYQQALGQGPEFLTYFQNEAQLDKSGLPSDRFFAERPEGSVSTLKIQRTQQEDSAVYLCASSPVWIFSNQPQHFGDGTRLSIL.

This clonotype showed up just a few times. V usage is TRBV19 and J usage is TRBJ2-1; possibly TRBD1 for D (5 bases). The CDR3 covers 13 residues. Germline CDR1 LNHDA, CDR2 SQIVND (reference sequence). The germline V and J ends were trimmed by 3 bases and 7 bases, with 10 bases remaining between them. CDR3 sequence: CASSMIPGNEQFF. The CDR3 DNA follows: TGTGCCAGTAGTATGATACCAGGGAATGAGCAGTTCTTC.

This chain links TRBV9 with TRBJ2-3, with a possible D match to TRBD1 (7 bases). This CDR3 contains 17 residues. The germline V and J ends were trimmed by 3 bases and 2 bases, with 19 bases remaining between them. Germline V CDR1 and CDR2: SGDLS, YYNGEE. Here the CDR3 reads CASSAPAPGGNTDTQYF. The CDR3 DNA reads TGTGCCAGCAGCGCCCCCGCGCCAGGGGGGAACACAGATACGCAGTATTTT.

This chain joins TRBV2 and TRBJ2-5; D call uncertain. The CDR3 spans 13 residues. Deletions cut 0 bases from V and 2 bases from J, with 4 bases between. Per the germline V gene, CDR1 is SNHLY and CDR2 is FYNNEI. The CDR3: CASSEAGQETQYF. In DNA, the CDR3 is TGTGCCAGCAGTGAAGCGGGGCAAGAGACCCAGTACTTC.

The gene calls are TRBV7-9 and TRBJ1-1, with D maybe TRBD1 (5 bases). CDR3 length equals 15 residues. CDR1 is SEHNR and CDR2 is FQNEAQ in the germline V gene (reference sequence). V was pared by 7 bases and J by 2 bases, with 17 bases between. The CDR3 spells CASMGGTRSNTEAFF. In nucleotides, the CDR3 is TGTGCCAGCATGGGGGGGACCCGGAGTAACACTGAAGCTTTCTTT.

The chain uses TRBV7-6 and TRBJ2-1; D not resolved. The length of the CDR3 is 14 residues. Germline CDR1 SGHVS, CDR2 FNYEAQ. The V gene lost 0 bases and the J gene lost 7 bases, with 10 bases spanning the gap. In DNA, the CDR3 is TGTGCCAGCAGCTTAGCGCTCGGGTGGAATGAGCAGTTCTTC. Protein: CASSLALGWNEQFF.

The V gene is TRBV12-3 or TRBV12-4, the J gene TRBJ2-1; a weak D match, TRBD1 (5 bases). V was pared by 6 bases and J by 4 bases, with 13 bases between. CDR3 length: 14 residues. DNA of the CDR3: TGTGCCAGCAGCCAGGACAACTTATACAATGAGCAGTTCTTC. This codes for CASSQDNLYNEQFF.